The present T cell receptor (beta chain) was sequenced within a study of response to subunit inactivated influenza vaccine. General study points: Each seasonal influenza vaccination, the authors suggested, recruits few new T cells.

In the case of this clonotype: The antigen is not known.

TCRdb reanalysed the RT-PCR reads using MiXCR and keeps one entry per CDR3 protein. Of under 500,000 distinct CDR3 sequences listed, around 9.9% were seen once; the top ten hold about an eighth. This CDR3 is 15 amino acids long. Germline values: CDR1 LNHNV, CDR2 YYDKDF (reference sequence). V was trimmed by 0 bases and J by 0 bases, leaving 8 bases between them. The chain couples TRBV15 to TRBJ2-5; tentatively, D is TRBD1 (6 bases). The sequence was obtained from a man aged 45-65 years who received an inactivated influenza vaccine. Sample: PBMCs from blood, taken 45 days after vaccination. CDR3 nucleotides: TGTGCCACCAGCAGAGAAGACAGGTACCAAGAGACCCAGTACTTC. Residues: CATSREDRYQETQYF.